This record concerns one T cell receptor (beta chain) sequence. Its recognized antigen is unknown. No much larger clonotype is one base removed from it; base qualities were not supplied. The data originate from a study of shared clonotypes between healthy human individuals (dated by TCRdb to 2018 to 2020). General notes on the study: A couple of women and three men aged 18 to 49 years were included in the cohort. Between about 0.94 and 8.9 billion PBMCs per donor were obtained by leukapheresis. Different laboratories and diverse techniques were used to prepare libraries and sequence TCR repertoires, to increase sequencing depth and limit assay-specific biases. For each donor, CD4 naive and CD4 memory were each given three plates, CD8 naive was given two plates, and CD8 memory was given one plate. The study deeply sequenced blood TCR repertoires of about five healthy adults to estimate repertoire size and the extent of clonotype sharing between individuals.

TCR CDR3 regions were amplified from genomic DNA by multiplex PCR using the deep immunoSEQ assay. Genomic DNA extracted from each cell subset was distributed evenly over all wells of several immunoSEQ 96-well plates, and each plate served as one replicate. Each replicate PCR for sorted subsets received around 210 ng genomic DNA, equal to roughly 30,000 T cell genomes. Purified libraries were measured with a Qubit 3.0 fluorometer, size-checked on a Bioanalyzer 2100, and measured again with the KAPA Library Quantification kit. Every immunoSEQ 96-well plate was sequenced on a separate single-read 150-cycle Illumina NextSeq 550 flow cell. The published analysis was carried out like this. The immunoSEQ output contained only junctional sequences without quality scores, so filtering could not match that applied to full-length reads. To assign V/J genes and CDR3, sequences were annotated using PyIR, a Python wrapper for IgBLAST v1.9, with IMGT germline references. Reads with weak V/J assignments (E-value above 1e-6), missing CDR3, stop codons, out-of-frame junctions, or ambiguous translated residues were removed. V3J clonotypes were defined by identical inferred V gene, J gene, and CDR3 amino acid sequence. Percentage overlap between repertoires was computed as shared unique clonotypes divided by the size of the smaller repertoire. Richness of each repertoire was evaluated using RTK rarefaction, the Chao1 estimator, and Recon v2.1 estimates of unobserved clonotypes. OLGA was used to compute generation probabilities for all TCRbeta clonotypes that the gDNA method yielded from a handful of donors. In its TCRdb copy, this immuneACCESS table keeps in-frame sequences only and misses some clones. Where compared with another copy, unresolved V genes explain less than half of these, and the others have no known cause. The DNA gave D and trimming, while V, J and clone size come from that table. This sample gives 2 million to 2.5 million clones in total; under 95% of them show up just once. The top ten clonotypes cover 0.3% to 0.4% of the sample.

The donors were healthy, HIV-negative adults who had no recently reported acute infections or vaccinations. Every donor was a Caucasian adult living in Nashville, Tennessee, USA. Magnetic negative selection was used to enrich CD4+ T cells, after which naive cells were positively selected on CD45RA and the negative fraction became the memory subset. Blood was collected by leukapheresis, and PBMCs were isolated by Ficoll-Histopaque density gradient centrifugation and then cryopreserved in liquid nitrogen vapor phase. Analytical flow cytometry was used to check the purity and quantity of each magnetically sorted T cell population. From each sorted fraction, genomic DNA was isolated and quantified by UV absorbance on a Nanodrop 2000c. Including cysteine and phenylalanine, the CDR3 has 16 amino acids. The sequence is cut down to CDR3 DNA, 48 bases in frame from base 1. From a lookup of the germline V gene, CDR1 and CDR2 are KGHSH and LQKENI. The V end loses 1 base and the J end loses 2 bases, and a stretch of 14 bases separates them.

Study-wide conclusions, independent of this receptor: Only blood was sampled, and tissue TCR repertoires likely differ from those in blood. Across a handful of donors, approximately 5% of naive CD4, around 3.3% of naive CD8, 2.3% of memory CD4, and about 0.44% of memory CD8 clonotypes were shared. Incomplete sequencing was indicated by rarefaction of sorted-subset datasets, despite the large sequencing depth. Compared with non-shared clonotypes, clonotypes shared by all four sorted-subset donors had higher generation probabilities. Pairwise subsampling indicated that sequencing depth was expected to affect the degree of clonotype sharing among donors. Because the study included a small number of donors, the genetic and exposure-history diversity represented was limited. Naive subsets generally had larger estimated clonotype richness than memory subsets.

Sequencing was carried out using naive CD4+ T cells from PBMCs. The cell subset or site label for this specimen denotes: CD45RA+ positively selected. The receptor comes from a man between 18 and 29 years old in good health. Some clones in this sample may be carry-over from other donors' samples. Recombination joined TRBV18 with TRBJ1-2, with the D segment identity uncertain. The sequenced DNA: TGTGCCAGCTCACCACAGCCGCAAGGGCGAAACTATGGCTACACCTTC. Translated, it reads CASSPQPQGRNYGYTF.